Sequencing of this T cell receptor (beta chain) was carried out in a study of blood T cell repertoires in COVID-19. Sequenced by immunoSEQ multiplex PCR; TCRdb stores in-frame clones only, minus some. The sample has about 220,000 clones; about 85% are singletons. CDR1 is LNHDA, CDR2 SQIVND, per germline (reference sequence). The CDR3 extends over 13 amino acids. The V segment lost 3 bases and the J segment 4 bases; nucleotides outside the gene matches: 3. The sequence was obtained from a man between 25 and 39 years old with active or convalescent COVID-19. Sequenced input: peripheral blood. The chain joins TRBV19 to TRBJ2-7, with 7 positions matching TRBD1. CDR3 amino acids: CASSIRRGYEQYF. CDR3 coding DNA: TGTGCCAGTAGTATCCGCAGGGGGTACGAGCAGTACTTC.